Following are 28 T cell receptor beta chains from one sample sequenced in a study of shared clonotypes between healthy human individuals. TCRdb's table, derived via immunoSEQ multiplex PCR, lists solely in-frame clones and lacks some. The table shows roughly 2.2 million clones, with 85% to 95% occurring only once. The sequencing input was naive CD4+ T cells from PBMCs. Subset: CD45RA+ positively selected. The receptors stem from a man between 18 and 29 years old in good health. Some clones in this sample may be carry-over from other donors' samples.

The genes are TRBV19 and TRBJ1-5, with D hard to call. The V gene's germline CDR1 is LNHDA and CDR2 SQIVND (reference sequence). The CDR3 covers 13 residues. Trimming took 4 bases from V and 4 from J, leaving 8 bases between them. CDR3 amino acids: CASSRLENQPQHF. CDR3 DNA: TGTGCCAGTAGTAGATTAGAGAATCAGCCCCAGCATTTT.

Points on this clone: Other DNA sequences in the same sample also yield this CDR3. The chain recombines TRBV15 with TRBJ1-4; D remains unclear. The CDR3 is 13 amino acids. Germline CDR1 reads LNHNV; CDR2 reads YYDKDF (reference sequence). Trimming shortened V by 0 bases and J by 8 bases, and 7 bases separated the two germline ends. CDR3 nucleotides: TGTGCCACCAGCAGAGATCGTGGGGAAAAACTGTTTTTT. It encodes CATSRDRGEKLFF.

J is TRBJ2-3 and V is TRBV5-1; possibly TRBD1 for D (7 bases). V lost 7 bases and J lost 0, with 15 bases in between. This CDR3 has 15 residues. Germline CDR1 reads SGHRS; CDR2 reads YFSETQ. The CDR3 protein is CASGGTASSTDTQYF. In DNA, the CDR3 is TGCGCCAGCGGAGGGACAGCTTCTAGCACAGATACGCAGTATTTT.

CDR3 nucleotides: TGTGCCAGCAGCTCCCCATGGGCCACAGATACGCAGTATTTT. Translating it yields CASSSPWATDTQYF. This chain uses TRBV9 with TRBJ2-3; D gene ambiguous. CDR1 and CDR2 from the germline V gene are SGDLS and YYNGEE. Trimming took 4 bases from V and 2 from J, leaving 11 bases between them. The CDR3 is 14 residues long.

This chain joins TRBV7-9 and TRBJ2-1, with a weak D call TRBD2 (6 bases). The V gene's germline CDR1 is SEHNR and CDR2 FQNEAQ (reference sequence). Deletions cut 2 bases from V and 4 bases from J, with 15 bases between. There are 16 residues in the CDR3. This CDR3 is CASSLLGLGLYNEQFF. The DNA of the CDR3 is TGTGCCAGCAGCTTATTGGGACTGGGCCTTTACAATGAGCAGTTCTTC.

The chain couples TRBV25-1 to TRBJ2-2; D is perhaps TRBD1 (5 bases). V dropped 3 bases and J dropped 3 bases, with 8 bases sitting between them. Germline CDR1 is MGHDK and CDR2 is SYGVNS. The CDR3 contains 14 residues. In DNA, the CDR3 is TGTGCCAGCAGTGACAGGGCGGACACCGGGGAGCTGTTTTTT. It translates to CASSDRADTGELFF.

The chain uses TRBV5-4 and TRBJ1-2; D perhaps matches TRBD1 (5 bases). CDR3 length: 13 amino acids. The V gene's germline CDR1 is SGHNT and CDR2 YYREEE (reference sequence). The V gene lost 7 bases and the J gene lost 2 bases, with 12 bases spanning the gap. This CDR3 reads CASWTPLNYGYTF. In DNA form, the CDR3 reads TGTGCCAGCTGGACACCTCTGAACTATGGCTACACCTTC.

The rearrangement uses TRBV7-9 and TRBJ2-5, with unresolved D. The CDR3 runs to 15 residues. The V end lost 2 bases, the J end lost 4 bases, and 14 bases lay between the germline ends. Germline V gene data show CDR1 as SEHNR and CDR2 as FQNEAQ (reference sequence). CDR3 residues: CASSLLGPPGETQYF. CDR3 in DNA: TGTGCCAGCAGCTTATTGGGTCCCCCAGGAGAGACCCAGTACTTC.

The rearrangement uses TRBV6-5 and TRBJ1-1, with D tentatively TRBD1 (6 bases). This CDR3 region has 14 residues. Germline V gene sequence: CDR1 MNHEY, CDR2 SVGAGI. With 6 bases removed from V and 1 base from J, the gap between germline ends came to 12 bases. The CDR3 region is CASRGAGRNTEAFF. The CDR3 DNA follows: TGTGCCAGCAGGGGGGCAGGGCGGAACACTGAAGCTTTCTTT.

As to this clone: One junction end disagrees with the germline gene, perhaps due to a read error. The genes are TRBV11-1 and TRBJ2-5; 10 bases line up with TRBD2. Per germline, CDR1 SGHAT and CDR2 FQDESV (reference sequence). The CDR3 sequence is 14 residues long. In DNA, the CDR3 is TGTGCCAGCAGGTTAGCGGGAGGACAAGAGACCCAGTACTTC. It is translated as CASRLAGGQETQYF.

The rearrangement joins TRBV5-1 to TRBJ2-2; D may be TRBD1 (5 bases). This CDR3 has 15 amino acids. From germline, CDR1 is SGHRS and CDR2 YFSETQ. V gave up 2 bases and J gave up 1 base, with 9 bases separating them. In nucleotides, the CDR3 is TGCGCCAGCAGCTTAGGACACAAGAACACCGGGGAGCTGTTTTTT. It translates to CASSLGHKNTGELFF.

This chain links TRBV7-2 with TRBJ1-5; D ambiguous. V shed 1 base and J shed 9 bases, with 10 bases lying between them. The germline CDR1 and CDR2 sequences are SGHTA and FQGNSA. The CDR3 length is 13 residues. CDR3 amino acids: CASSLGAGRPQHF. The CDR3 DNA follows: TGTGCCAGCAGCTTAGGGGCCGGAAGGCCCCAGCATTTT. Complete variable domain (other parts from reference TRBV7-2 and TRBJ1-5): GAGVSQSPSNKVTEKGKDVELRCDPISGHTALYWYRQSLGQGLEFLIYFQGNSAPDKSGLPSDRFSAERTGGSVSTLTIQRTQQEDSAVYLCASSLGAGRPQHFGDGTRLSIL.

The chain joins TRBV25-1 to TRBJ1-2; possible D gene TRBD1, 5 bases. Trimming pared 3 bases from V and 2 bases from J, leaving 19 bases between. Per the germline V gene, CDR1 is MGHDK and CDR2 is SYGVNS. The CDR3 is 17 residues long. The CDR3 nucleotides read TGTGCCAGCAGTGATTGGTCGGGGCGGAGAGGAAACTATGGCTACACCTTC. The encoded protein is CASSDWSGRRGNYGYTF.

Concerning this clone: This CDR3 is also generated by other DNA sequences in the sample. The rearrangement uses TRBV6-5 and TRBJ2-3, with D hard to call. Germline CDR1 reads MNHEY; CDR2 reads SVGAGI. CDR3 length: 15 amino acids. V shed 0 bases and J shed 2 bases, with 9 bases lying between them. CDR3 sequence: CASSYSSGPTDTQYF. DNA of the CDR3: TGTGCCAGCAGTTACTCGAGTGGACCCACAGATACGCAGTATTTT.

The J gene is TRBJ2-1, the V gene TRBV7-2; 9 bases fit TRBD2. Losses at the gene ends were 3 bases for V and 8 bases for J; bases not matched to a gene: 5. The CDR3 is made up of 14 amino acids. CDR1 and CDR2 (germline): SGHTA, FQGNSA. The CDR3 DNA is TGTGCCAGCAGCTTCTGGACTAGCGCGGATGAGCAGTTCTTC. It encodes CASSFWTSADEQFF.

The chain carries TRBV6-5 and TRBJ2-2, with a weak D call TRBD1 (6 bases). Germline values: CDR1 MNHEY, CDR2 SVGAGI. V lost 8 bases, J lost 2 bases, and 15 bases lay in between. The length of the CDR3 is 15 residues. The CDR3 loop reads CASRQTGLNTGELFF. The CDR3 DNA reads as TGTGCCAGCCGCCAGACAGGCCTTAACACCGGGGAGCTGTTTTTT.

The genes are TRBV28 and TRBJ2-7; D gene ambiguous. The CDR3 runs 11 residues. Germline values: CDR1 MDHEN, CDR2 SYDVKM. V lost 4 bases, J lost 7 bases, and 8 bases lay in between. Written as DNA, the CDR3 is TGTGCCAGCAGTTCCCTATGGGAGCAGTACTTC. This encodes CASSSLWEQYF.

For this clone: Other DNA sequences in this sample translate to the same CDR3. The rearrangement joins TRBV18 to TRBJ1-3, with D possibly TRBD1 on 5 matching bases. V was trimmed by 6 bases and J by 0 bases, leaving 12 bases between them. The CDR3 extends over 15 amino acids. Germline lookup yields CDR1 KGHSH and CDR2 LQKENI. CDR3 DNA: TGTGCCAGCTCGCAGGGTCAGAGCTCTGGAAACACCATATATTTT. It encodes CASSQGQSSGNTIYF.

V gene TRBV29-1 combines with J gene TRBJ2-3; D call uncertain. V was cut by 4 bases and J by 3 bases, with 11 bases left in between. This CDR3 has 13 residues. Germline V gene lookup returns CDR1 SQVTM and CDR2 ANQGSEA. This CDR3 is CSVALLATDTQYF. In nucleotides, the CDR3 is TGCAGCGTTGCCCTGTTAGCTACAGATACGCAGTATTTT.

As for this clone: At the DNA level, this CDR3 is encoded by other sequences in the same sample as well. The V and J genes are TRBV15 and TRBJ2-7; D is perhaps TRBD2 (5 bases). The CDR3 covers 14 residues. Germline CDR1 is LNHNV and CDR2 is YYDKDF (reference sequence). The V and J ends lost 0 bases and 3 bases respectively, with 9 bases between them. As DNA, the CDR3 is TGTGCCACCAGCAGAGATCGGGGATTCTACGAGCAGTACTTC. Its protein product is CATSRDRGFYEQYF.

The V gene is TRBV6-1, the J gene TRBJ1-5; no clear D gene. The germline V gene encodes CDR1 MNHNS and CDR2 SASEGT. Trimming took off 2 bases at V and 7 bases at J, with 18 bases between the two ends. The CDR3 loop spans 16 amino acids. The CDR3 reads CASSERALGGGQPQHF. For the CDR3, the DNA is TGTGCCAGCAGTGAAAGGGCACTTGGTGGTGGGCAGCCCCAGCATTTT.

This clone was detected only once. The chain has TRBV19 and TRBJ2-6, with 14 bases that match TRBD2. The CDR3 is 19 residues long. Per germline, CDR1 LNHDA and CDR2 SQIVND (reference sequence). Trimming removed 9 bases from V and 3 bases from J; junction bases left unmatched: 13. The CDR3: CASGGLAGGPLDGANVLTF. CDR3 coding DNA: TGTGCCAGCGGAGGACTAGCGGGAGGACCCCTAGATGGGGCCAACGTCCTGACTTTC.

The rearrangement uses TRBV7-3 and TRBJ2-1; possible D gene TRBD1, 6 bases. This CDR3 comprises 14 residues. Germline values: CDR1 SGHTA, CDR2 FQGTGA. Trimming pared 5 bases from V and 5 bases from J, leaving 13 bases between. CDR3 amino acids: CASSRGQNNNEQFF. CDR3 in DNA: TGTGCCAGCAGCCGCGGACAGAATAACAATGAGCAGTTCTTC.

The chain uses TRBV5-1 and TRBJ2-1; D possibly corresponds to TRBD2 (6 bases). Germline V gene data show CDR1 as SGHRS and CDR2 as YFSETQ. CDR3 length equals 19 residues. The V end was cut by 1 base, the J end by 0 bases, with 20 bases between. The DNA for the CDR3 is TGCGCCAGCAGCTTGTTTAGCGGTCGCGCAGGGCTCTCCTACAATGAGCAGTTCTTC. It is translated as CASSLFSGRAGLSYNEQFF.

This chain uses TRBV11-3 with TRBJ2-7; unclear D gene. Deletions cut 1 base from V and 6 bases from J, with 13 bases between. Germline V CDR1 and CDR2: SGHNT, YENEEA. The CDR3 sequence is 14 residues long. CDR3 coding DNA: TGTGCCAGCAGCTTAGGGGGTCGGCGGAGCGAGCAGTACTTC. It is translated as CASSLGGRRSEQYF.

V gene TRBV9 combines with J gene TRBJ2-7, with TRBD1 matching 9 bases. The germline gives CDR1 SGDLS, CDR2 YYNGEE. The CDR3 is 16 residues long. With 0 bases clipped from V and 3 bases from J, the junction kept 7 bases outside the gene matches. The CDR3 protein is CASSVAGGTGHYEQYF. Here the CDR3 DNA reads TGTGCCAGCAGCGTAGCCGGGGGGACAGGGCACTACGAGCAGTACTTC.

The chain couples TRBV5-4 to TRBJ2-7; 10 bases align to TRBD1. In germline, CDR1 is SGHNT, CDR2 YYREEE (reference sequence). CDR3 length equals 14 residues. V gave up 4 bases and J gave up 2 bases; unmatched junction bases: 3. The CDR3 DNA reads TGTGCCAGCAGCCAGGGACAGGGGACCTACGAGCAGTACTTC. The encoded protein is CASSQGQGTYEQYF.

The chain is built from TRBV5-1 and TRBJ2-2; perhaps TRBD1 as D (6 bases). The CDR3 extends over 16 amino acids. Trimming left V 2 bases short and J 0 bases short, with 11 bases between. The germline gives CDR1 SGHRS, CDR2 YFSETQ. CDR3 sequence (DNA): TGCGCCAGCAGCTTTATAACAGGGACGAACACCGGGGAGCTGTTTTTT. The encoded protein is CASSFITGTNTGELFF.